This entry is about one TCR beta chain. The target antigen is unknown. The sample carries other DNA sequences with the same CDR3. These data are taken from a study of shared clonotypes between healthy human individuals. Study-wide results and limits: Generation probabilities of non-shared clonotypes were lower (relative to those shared by all four donors).

This CDR3 has 14 amino acids. Deletions cut 0 bases from V and 1 base from J, with 4 bases between. CDR1 is SGHTA, CDR2 FQGNSA, per germline. Positively selected for CCR7, the CD45RO-negative cells used as naive CD8 cells excluded terminally differentiated effector memory CD45RA+ cells. Assay: immunoSEQ multiplex PCR; the TCRdb copy retains only in-frame clones and omits some. The sample lists millions of clones, approximately 95% occurring once. This TCR was recovered from a man aged 18 to 29 in good health. The chain links TRBV7-2 to TRBJ2-1; D is unresolved. The specimen sequenced was naive CD8+ T cells sorted from blood. The CDR3 DNA follows: TGTGCCAGCAGCTTAGCGGGATCCTACAATGAGCAGTTCTTC. Translated: CASSLAGSYNEQFF.